Sequencing of this T cell receptor beta chain was carried out in a study of cytomegalovirus exposure and HLA in healthy donors (dated by TCRdb to 2017 to 2019). About the study as a whole: An earlier analysis of 587 of the donors reported 250 to 300 Gb of sequence data and 95 million to 140 million unique TCR beta sequences obtained from around 180 million T cells. Roughly 300 gigabases of sequencing data and around 90 million unique TCR sequences made up an early release that covered approximately 700 HLA-typed donors. The genetic ancestry cluster associated with self-reported Caucasian donors included about four fifths of the 398 genotyped donors. The study aimed to test whether cataloging public T cell receptors could reveal signatures of past pathogen exposure. The study profiled the T cell repertoires of approximately 700 subjects by immunosequencing and related them to cytomegalovirus serostatus. A separate validation cohort of roughly 130 different subjects was used in addition to the roughly 620-subject first cohort. To predict cytomegalovirus infection status, the study combined high-throughput TCR immunosequencing, statistical association of individual TCRs with disease status, and machine learning. A later analysis re-examined previously published TCR beta repertoires from roughly 650 donors and added high-resolution HLA genotyping to investigate patterns of TCR occurrence. In the later analysis, no new phenotypic data were used to find candidate immune exposures; instead, reliance was placed on TCR beta sequences and their occurrence across donors. An earlier analysis of a few hundred of the donors applied high-throughput TCR beta sequencing to assess whether each TCR beta V gene segment acted as functional or pseudogenic. Donor age, sex, ethnicity and CMV serostatus were compiled alongside the repertoire data. Genome-wide SNP genotypes for about 65% of the 666 donors were used in a later genetic analysis, which treated that subset as a discovery cohort. Every discovery cohort repertoire had been produced on one sequencing platform. Class I and class II HLA loci were covered by the typing at four-digit resolution. Typing coverage varied by locus: about 620-630 donors for A, B, C, DRB1 and DQB1; more than 500 for DQA1; about 600 for DPA1; approximately 470 for DPB1. Because of strong linkage in the cohort, five DR-DQ haplotypes were treated as single units for association and clustering. Among over 350 genotyped donors of the cohort, an average of 235,054 unique TCR beta nucleotide sequences were sequenced per donor, roughly 18% of them non-productive. The study at large found these results: Because the 87-base-pair reads could not distinguish some IMGT-functional V segments, including TRBV6-2 and TRBV6-3, those segments were excluded. The presence/absence analyses assumed that sequencing depth was roughly uniform across donors, and that assumption may not be true. An earlier analysis of some 590 of the donors showed that most TCR beta V segments appeared in productive rearrangements either about 90% or about 30% of the time, which broadly matched IMGT annotations. In both the original and validation cohorts, the classifier was reported to diagnose cytomegalovirus status with high specificity and sensitivity. Because counts were too low, roughly 16 rarely observed V segments, including chromosome 9 orphons, were left out of the earlier analysis of 587 of the donors. In vitro tests confirmed that a few of the cytomegalovirus-associated TCR beta chains recognize cytomegalovirus antigens. A later analysis found that HLA-associated TCR beta chains were more clonally expanded and had lower generation probabilities than equally common non-associated chains. Most TCR sequences were seen in very few donors, while some public TCRs were found in many individuals. In a later analysis, most CMV-associated TCR beta chains were found to appear HLA-restricted, with HLA associations seemingly driven largely by CMV exposure. HLA typing was unavailable for some donors at each locus, so association tests used only the typed subset. In a later genetic analysis, fewer N-insertions in productive TCRs were reported among donors in an Asian-associated ancestry cluster than the roughly 710-donor mean. This cohort had only TCR beta chains sequenced, and the lack of alpha or paired-chain data limited which features could be detected. The sequencing pipeline was judged likely to have produced a cluster of highly shared sequence variants as a technical artifact. CMV serostatus was the only immune exposure information available for the cohort. It was suggested by the authors that the approach could potentially be generalized to other disease states and immunological phenotypes. A later analysis found that TCR association rates varied across HLA loci, with DRB1 alleles showing the most associated TCRs and HLA-C alleles the fewest. The study listed 150 to 200 TCR beta chains as associated with cytomegalovirus. A later analysis reported that several top co-occurrence clusters appeared linked to parvovirus B19, influenza, CMV and Epstein-Barr virus. Correlated functional status among segregating V segments might reflect linkage disequilibrium, but an unknown experimental factor could not be ruled out. When HLA alleles, especially DR and DQ, strongly co-occurred, attributing TCR associations to individual alleles was difficult. A later analysis associated roughly 17,000 TCR beta sequences with specific HLA alleles at a false discovery rate of 0.05. An association between a missense DCLRE1C variant and V-gene and J-gene trimming of TCR beta chains was found in a later genetic analysis and replicated in an independent cohort. A further reported finding was that TCR beta sequences accurately predicted the HLA-A and HLA-B alleles for most subjects in the first cohort.

The receptor library was made with the immunoSEQ multiplex PCR assay. For the multiplex PCR, a mixture combining 60 forward primers for TCR Vbeta segments and 13 reverse primers for TCR Jbeta segments was used. The CDR3 region of rearranged TCR beta genes was amplified from genomic DNA with a multiplex PCR assay. The Illumina HiSeq System was used to sequence the amplified TCR beta libraries as 87-base-pair reads. The study's processing was this. A later analysis tallied around 80 million unique TCR beta chains across the 700 or so repertoires, and about 12 million of those chains were shared by two or more donors. Raw reads were error-corrected and collapsed into unique sequences by a nearest-neighbor algorithm in which closely related sequences were merged to remove PCR and sequencing errors. CDR3 sequences were aligned to IMGT reference sequences to assign V, D and J gene segments. For a sequence to be retained, a match of at least six nucleotides was required to both a V gene segment and a J gene segment. Rearrangements were called productive when the CDR3 lacked stop codons and stayed in frame with V and J; all others were non-productive. CDR3 was defined by IMGT convention, running from the second conserved V-encoded cysteine to the conserved J-encoded phenylalanine. Sequences without an unambiguous match to a single V gene segment were excluded from the earlier analysis of approximately 560 of the donors. In an earlier analysis of around 590 of the donors, a V segment was called functional when productive rearrangements were above 56.7%, and segregating when the standard deviation between donors exceeded 5%. A statistical classification framework was built to diagnose cytomegalovirus status from the catalog of TCR beta chain sequences. In a later analysis, TCR nucleotide sequences were compared against IMGT/GENE-DB human TR gene sequences so that V and J genes could be assigned. A later analysis assigned CDR3 sequences and most-parsimonious VDJ recombination scenarios with the TCRdist pipeline. A later analysis defined each TCR beta chain by its CDR3 amino acid sequence plus V-gene family, and excluded reads lacking a unique V-gene family. In a later analysis, approximately 640 highly shared, low-generation-probability nucleotide sequences were removed to address suspected cross-contamination and a sequencing artifact. In a later analysis, a clonal expansion index for each public chain was calculated from normalized within-repertoire ranks of inferred template counts. A later analysis computed generation probabilities with a VDJ recombination model fitted to out-of-frame rearrangements, and checked the results against IGoR. Hypergeometric tests were used in a later analysis to score TCR-TCR, TCR-HLA and TCR-CMV co-occurrence, with a repertoire-size bias correction applied to the TCR pairs. A later analysis estimated false discovery rates by permuting HLA or CMV assignments 20 times. In a later analysis, co-occurring TCRs were grouped with DBSCAN, and TCRdist sequence similarity was added when clustering was performed within HLA-allele-positive subsets. For co-occurrence clustering, repertoires with fewer than 30,000 or more than 120,000 public chains were excluded, along with 4 to 6 repertoires with anomalous nucleotide sharing. TCRdb limited this immuneACCESS table to in-frame rearrangements with V and J called. A share of clones is missing; checked studies link under half to unresolved V genes, and the rest is unexplained. D and trimming were read from the DNA, whereas the V and J calls and clone size are those reported in that table. The sample data list over 90,000 clones, and around 78% of these were observed just once. The ten largest clones capture about 2.5% of the sample.

With respect to this clone: Its antigen target is currently unknown. There are no base qualities to consult, and no much larger clone falls within one base.

In total, roughly 670 healthy bone marrow donors made up the cohort. All cohort members were sampled while nominally healthy, although unrecorded immune exposures were likely present. The donor tested CMV seronegative, placing the donor among the 352 seronegative members of the cohort. Each donor provided a peripheral blood sample, and peripheral blood mononuclear cells were used for TCR beta sequencing. The Qiagen DNeasy Blood Extraction Kit was used to extract genomic DNA from the blood cell samples. The CDR3 goes from the cysteine to the phenylalanine over 15 residues. The retained sequence is limited to the CDR3, 45 bases, with the frame set at the first base. The germline V gene (reference sequence) sets CDR1 to MNHEY and CDR2 to SMNVEV. From V the trimming removes 10 bases and from J it removes 0 bases, while the gene matches leave 9 bases of the junction unaccounted for.

Sequencing was done on a sample of PBMCs. This TCR was recovered from a man aged 35 to 55 in good health and CMV-seronegative. The rearrangement combines TRBV27 with TRBJ2-1; 7 nucleotides in the junction match TRBD2. The sequenced DNA: TGTGCCACTAGATTCGGGGGGAGCTCCTACAATGAGCAGTTCTTC. This sequence encodes CATRFGGSSYNEQFF.